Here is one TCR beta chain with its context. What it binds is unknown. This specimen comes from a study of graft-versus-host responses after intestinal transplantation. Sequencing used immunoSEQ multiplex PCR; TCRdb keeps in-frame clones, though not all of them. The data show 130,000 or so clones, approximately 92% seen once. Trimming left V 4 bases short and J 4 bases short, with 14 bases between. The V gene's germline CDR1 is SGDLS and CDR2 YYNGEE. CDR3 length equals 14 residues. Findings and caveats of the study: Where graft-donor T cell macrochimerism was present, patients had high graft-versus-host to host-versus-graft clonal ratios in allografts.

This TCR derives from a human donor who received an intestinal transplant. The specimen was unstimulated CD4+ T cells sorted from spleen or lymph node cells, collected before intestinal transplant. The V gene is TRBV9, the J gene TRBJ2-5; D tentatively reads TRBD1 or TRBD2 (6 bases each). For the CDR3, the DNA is TGTGCCAGCAGCACCGTGGGGGGCGGAGAGACCCAGTACTTC. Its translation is CASSTVGGGETQYF.